The 7 T cell receptor beta chains reported below all come from one sample, sequenced in a study of graft-versus-host responses after intestinal transplantation. Which antigens these TCRs recognize remains unknown. Measured with immunoSEQ multiplex PCR; TCRdb has only the in-frame clones, and not every one. The sample has 130,000 to 150,000 clones; about 90% are singletons. The input for sequencing was unstimulated CD4+ T cells sorted from spleen or lymph node cells, taken before intestinal transplant. The receptors come from a human donor who received an intestinal transplant.

This chain uses TRBV7-2 with TRBJ2-7; 11 nucleotides match TRBD2. CDR1 and CDR2 from the germline V gene are SGHTA and FQGNSA. V lost 1 base, J lost 4 bases, and 6 bases stayed unmatched. The CDR3 is 16 amino acids. CDR3 nucleotides: TGTGCCAGCAGCTTAGAGATACTAGCGGGAGAATACGAGCAGTACTTC. It specifies CASSLEILAGEYEQYF.

CDR3 sequence reads: CASSLAYFSYEQYF. In DNA form, the CDR3 reads TGTGCCAGCAGCTTAGCCTATTTCTCCTACGAGCAGTACTTC. The rearrangement links TRBV7-4 to TRBJ2-7; D is undetermined. CDR3 length equals 14 residues. V was trimmed by 0 bases and J by 0 bases, leaving 6 bases between them. The germline CDR1 and CDR2 sequences are SGHVT and SQSDAQ.

This chain uses TRBV6-1 with TRBJ1-4; D unclear. CDR1 is MNHNS, CDR2 SASEGT, per germline. The V and J ends lost 7 bases and 5 bases respectively, with 17 bases between them. The CDR3 covers 15 residues. CDR3 DNA sequence: TGTGCCAGCAATAGAAGCCCCTACGGGAATGAAAAACTGTTTTTT. Amino acids: CASNRSPYGNEKLFF.

Here the CDR3 DNA reads TGCAGCGTTGAAGTGGGGACAGGGAAGTACGGCTACACCTTC. It translates to CSVEVGTGKYGYTF. The chain links TRBV29-1 to TRBJ1-2; 9 bases agree with TRBD1. Trimming removed 1 base from V and 8 bases from J; junction bases left unmatched: 8. From germline, CDR1 is SQVTM and CDR2 ANQGSEA. CDR3 length equals 14 residues.

The CDR3 DNA reads TGCAGTGTGGATTCCTACGAGCAGTACTTC. Translating gives CSVDSYEQYF. This chain uses TRBV20-1 with TRBJ2-7, with D hard to call. Trimming cost V 7 bases and J 1 base, with 5 bases left between them. Germline lookup yields CDR1 DFQATT and CDR2 SNEGSKA (reference sequence). This CDR3 is 10 amino acids long.

The rearrangement joins TRBV11-3 to TRBJ2-5; 11 bases map to TRBD2. The trim removed 5 bases at V and 3 bases at J, leaving 5 bases unmatched. This CDR3 region has 15 residues. From germline, CDR1 is SGHNT and CDR2 YENEEA. Written as DNA, the CDR3 is TGTGCCAGCAGCCTTGGGGGACTAGCGGAAGAGACCCAGTACTTC. It codes for CASSLGGLAEETQYF.

This clone is a singleton in its sample. The V gene is TRBV19, the J gene TRBJ1-1; possibly TRBD1 for D (6 bases). This CDR3 spans 13 amino acids. Germline loops: CDR1 LNHDA, CDR2 SQIVND (reference sequence). Trimming pared 4 bases from V and 11 bases from J, leaving 17 bases between. CDR3 loop: CASSTGAERGAFF. The CDR3 coding sequence is TGTGCCAGTAGTACCGGTGCGGAAAGGGGGGCTTTCTTT.